These 20 T cell receptor beta chains share one sample of origin, sequenced in a study of T cell responses to AZD1222 COVID-19 vaccine. TCRdb's copy holds only in-frame clones and misses some; the assay was immunoSEQ multiplex PCR. The table includes roughly 66,000 clones, roughly 84% detected once. The specimen comprised peripheral blood, sampled on day 0 of AZD1222 vaccination. The receptors were sampled from an adult in good health.

The gene calls are TRBV21-1 and TRBJ1-6. TRBV21-1 is a recognized pseudogene. The CDR3 has 24 residues. The CDR3 reads CASSKVECGSGLSRGASYNSPLHF. The CDR3 DNA reads TGTGCCAGCAGCAAAGTCGAGTGCGGGTCAGGCTTGTCTCGCGGCGCCTCCTATAATTCACCCCTCCACTTT.

V gene TRBV5-1 combines with J gene TRBJ2-2, with TRBD1 identical over 8 bases. Trimming cost V 3 bases and J 1 base; bases outside gene matches: 5. In germline, CDR1 is SGHRS, CDR2 YFSETQ. The length of the CDR3 is 16 residues. The CDR3 DNA reads as TGCGCCAGCAGCTGGCGGACAGGGCGGAACACCGGGGAGCTGTTTTTT. Amino acid sequence: CASSWRTGRNTGELFF.

This chain connects TRBV27 to TRBJ2-7; tentatively, D is TRBD1 (5 bases). Germline loops: CDR1 MNHEY, CDR2 SMNVEV (reference sequence). V gave up 6 bases and J gave up 2 bases, with 14 bases separating them. The CDR3 covers 14 residues. Here the CDR3 reads CASSGQGLTYEQYF. In DNA form, the CDR3 reads TGTGCCAGCAGCGGCCAGGGTTTAACCTACGAGCAGTACTTC.

The rearrangement joins TRBV12-5 to TRBJ2-1; a possible D gene is TRBD1 (5 bases). This CDR3 has 13 residues. The germline gives CDR1 LGHNT, CDR2 FRNRAP. V was shortened by 7 bases and J by 4 bases, with 11 bases between the two germline ends. Written as DNA, the CDR3 is TGTGCTAGTGCTCTATCAGGGTACAATGAGCAGTTCTTC. Translation gives CASALSGYNEQFF.

This CDR3 reads CASSEYIGGRADTQYF. The CDR3 coding sequence is TGTGCCAGCAGTGAATATATAGGGGGCAGGGCAGATACGCAGTATTTT. The chain joins TRBV25-1 to TRBJ2-3, with 7 bases matching TRBD1. Looked up from germline, CDR1 is MGHDK and CDR2 is SYGVNS. V shed 0 bases and J 4 bases; nucleotides not matched to a gene: 7. There are 16 residues in the CDR3.

J is TRBJ1-2 and V is TRBV19, with a tentative D call TRBD1 (6 bases). CDR1 is LNHDA, CDR2 SQIVND, per germline (reference sequence). V dropped 7 bases and J dropped 6 bases, with 12 bases sitting between them. This CDR3 spans 12 amino acids. The CDR3 DNA sequence: TGTGCCAGTAATAACAGGGCCGATGGCTACACCTTC. Translation gives CASNNRADGYTF.

This sequence joins TRBV19 and TRBJ1-1; D unresolved. V dropped 8 bases and J dropped 11 bases, with 24 bases sitting between them. There are 14 residues in the CDR3. The germline V gene has CDR1 LNHDA and CDR2 SQIVND (reference sequence). CDR3 residues: CASRPLMRFPGAFF. The CDR3 DNA sequence: TGTGCCAGTCGTCCTCTAATGCGGTTCCCTGGTGCTTTCTTT. Based on the CDR3 plus reference TRBV19 and TRBJ1-1, the full variable domain is DGGITQSPKYLFRKEGQNVTLSCEQNLNHDAMYWYRQDPGQGLRLIYYSQIVNDFQKGDIAEGYSVSREKKESFPLTVTSAQKNPTAFYLCASRPLMRFPGAFFGQGTRLTVV.

This clone occurred a few times. The gene calls are TRBV6-1 and TRBJ2-2, with no clear D. Germline V gives CDR1 MNHNS, CDR2 SASEGT. This CDR3 is built from 15 residues. Trimming stripped 2 bases from V and 7 bases from J, with 14 bases between. CDR3 residues: CASSETVYWHGELFF. The CDR3 nucleotides read TGTGCCAGCAGTGAAACCGTTTATTGGCACGGGGAGCTGTTTTTT.

The table lists this clone with a few counts. The V call is TRBV6-1, the J call TRBJ2-1; tentatively, D is TRBD1 (5 bases). V shed 2 bases and J shed 7 bases, with 6 bases lying between them. The germline CDR1 and CDR2 sequences are MNHNS and SASEGT. The CDR3 runs 12 residues. The CDR3 spells CASSEQGNEQFF. For the CDR3, the DNA is TGTGCCAGCAGTGAACAGGGTAATGAGCAGTTCTTC.

This clone was seen just once. DNA of the CDR3: TGTGCCAGCAGTTACTCCCGGGACTTACTCTCCTACGAGCAGTACTTC. Its protein is CASSYSRDLLSYEQYF. J is TRBJ2-7 and V is TRBV6-5; D possibly corresponds to TRBD2 (6 bases). V was shortened by 0 bases and J by 0 bases, with 12 bases between the two germline ends. The CDR3 runs 16 residues. Looked up from germline, CDR1 is MNHEY and CDR2 is SVGAGI.

V and J are TRBV7-2 and TRBJ2-7, with D perhaps matching TRBD1 (5 bases). CDR1 is SGHTA, CDR2 FQGNSA, per germline. Deletions cut 1 base from V and 1 base from J, with 8 bases between. This CDR3 is 14 amino acids long. The CDR3 here is CASSLVRGSYEQYF. The CDR3 DNA follows: TGTGCCAGCAGCTTAGTAAGGGGATCCTACGAGCAGTACTTC.

The chain joins TRBV4-2 to TRBJ2-3; TRBD2 matches at 11 bases. The V segment lost 4 bases and the J segment 2 bases; nucleotides outside the gene matches: 5. This CDR3 region has 16 residues. Germline CDR1 and CDR2: LGHNA and YNFKEQ. In DNA form, the CDR3 reads TGTGCCAGCAGCCCAAGGACTAGCGGGTACACAGATACGCAGTATTTT. Protein product: CASSPRTSGYTDTQYF.

This clone was counted only a few times. The chain couples TRBV28 to TRBJ2-7; TRBD1 agrees at 8 bases. Trimming cost V 5 bases and J 6 bases; bases outside gene matches: 9. The germline V gene encodes CDR1 MDHEN and CDR2 SYDVKM. CDR3 length: 14 amino acids. Here the CDR3 reads CASSGTGGSREQYF. The CDR3 coding sequence is TGTGCCAGCAGTGGAACAGGGGGTTCCCGCGAGCAGTACTTC. Drawing the rest from reference TRBV28 and TRBJ2-7, the complete variable domain is DVKVTQSSRYLVKRTGEKVFLECVQDMDHENMFWYRQDPGLGLRLIYFSYDVKMKEKGDIPEGYSVSREKKERFSLILESASTNQTSMYLCASSGTGGSREQYFGPGTRLTVT.

V usage is TRBV9 and J usage is TRBJ1-6, with 7 bases aligning to TRBD1. The V segment lost 3 bases and the J segment 7 bases; nucleotides outside the gene matches: 7. This CDR3 is built from 15 residues. Germline V gene sequence: CDR1 SGDLS, CDR2 YYNGEE. The CDR3 sequence: CASSATGLGNSPLHF. DNA for the CDR3: TGTGCCAGCAGCGCGACAGGGCTAGGGAATTCACCCCTCCACTTT.

By sample fraction, this clone is medium-sized. The J gene is TRBJ1-5, the V gene TRBV6-4; D may be TRBD1 (6 bases). The germline V gene has CDR1 MRHNA and CDR2 SNTAGT. The germline V and J ends were trimmed by 10 bases and 0 bases, with 19 bases remaining between them. CDR3 length equals 16 residues. The CDR3 loop is CATQFRAGDSNQPQHF. CDR3 nucleotide sequence: TGTGCCACCCAGTTTCGGGCAGGGGATAGCAATCAGCCCCAGCATTTT.

The V and J genes are TRBV10-3 and TRBJ2-5, with TRBD1 as a possible D gene (7 bases). V lost 7 bases and J 4 bases, leaving 28 bases between the germline ends. CDR3 size: 18 residues. Germline V gene sequence: CDR1 ENHRY, CDR2 SYGVKD. CDR3 DNA sequence: TGTGCCATCAACCCAACTGACTCCTTGTCGGGGGACAGAGAGACCCAGTACTTC. This gives the protein CAINPTDSLSGDRETQYF.

The J gene is TRBJ1-2, the V gene TRBV7-6; 8 bases map to TRBD1. The CDR3 runs 14 residues. Germline V gene data show CDR1 as SGHVS and CDR2 as FNYEAQ. Trimming removed 2 bases from V and 4 bases from J; junction bases left unmatched: 3. CDR3 sequence: CASSLPGQGYGYTF. CDR3 DNA sequence: TGTGCCAGCAGCTTACCCGGACAGGGCTATGGCTACACCTTC. Variable domain in full (rest from reference TRBV7-6 and TRBJ1-2): GAGVSQSPRYKVTKRGQDVALRCDPISGHVSLYWYRQALGQGPEFLTYFNYEAQQDKSGLPNDRFSAERPEGSISTLTIQRTEQRDSAMYRCASSLPGQGYGYTFGSGTRLTVV.

J is TRBJ2-3 and V is TRBV5-1, with D possibly matching TRBD1 (6 bases). This CDR3 is built from 15 residues. The germline V gene encodes CDR1 SGHRS and CDR2 YFSETQ. V was shortened by 0 bases and J by 4 bases, with 12 bases between the two germline ends. CDR3 DNA sequence: TGCGCCAGCAGCTTGGCCGGACAGTCATCAGATACGCAGTATTTT. It yields the protein CASSLAGQSSDTQYF. The full variable domain, in which reference TRBV5-1 and TRBJ2-3 provide the parts outside the CDR3, is KAGVTQTPRYLIKTRGQQVTLSCSPISGHRSVSWYQQTPGQGLQFLFEYFSETQRNKGNFPGRFSGRQFSNSRSEMNVSTLELGDSALYLCASSLAGQSSDTQYFGPGTRLTVL.

The chain carries TRBV5-6 and TRBJ2-1; tentatively, D is TRBD1 (5 bases). CDR3 size: 12 residues. Germline lookup yields CDR1 SGHDT and CDR2 YYEEEE. The V and J ends lost 4 bases and 8 bases respectively, with 10 bases between them. The CDR3 coding sequence is TGTGCCAGCAGCAAGGACACCGATGAGCAGTTCTTC. It specifies CASSKDTDEQFF.

The chain is built from TRBV7-7 and TRBJ2-7; D perhaps matches TRBD2 (5 bases). The CDR3 runs to 15 residues. Per the germline V gene, CDR1 is SSHAT and CDR2 is FNYEAQ (reference sequence). V lost 2 bases to trimming and J lost 6 bases, with 17 bases between them. The CDR3 sequence is CASSLIPGSGSEQYF. The CDR3 DNA reads as TGTGCCAGCAGCTTAATCCCGGGTTCGGGAAGCGAGCAGTACTTC. Variable domain in full (rest from reference TRBV7-7 and TRBJ2-7): GAGVSQSPRYKVTKRGQDVTLRCDPISSHATLYWYQQALGQGPEFLTYFNYEAQPDKSGLPSDRFSAERPEGSISTLTIQRTEQRDSAMYRCASSLIPGSGSEQYFGPGTRLTVT.